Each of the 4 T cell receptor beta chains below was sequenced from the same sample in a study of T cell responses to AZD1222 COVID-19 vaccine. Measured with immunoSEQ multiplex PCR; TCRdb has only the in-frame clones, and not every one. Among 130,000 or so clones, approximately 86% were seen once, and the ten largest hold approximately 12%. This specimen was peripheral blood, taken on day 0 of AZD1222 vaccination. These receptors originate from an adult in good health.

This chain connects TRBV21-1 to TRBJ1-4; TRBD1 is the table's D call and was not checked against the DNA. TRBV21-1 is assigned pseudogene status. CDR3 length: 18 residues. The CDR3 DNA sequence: TGTGCCAGCAGCAAAGGGCAGGGCTGTGAGGCAACTAATGAAAAACTGTTTTTT. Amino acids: CASSKGQGCEATNEKLFF.

CDR3 sequence reads: CASSPGTHSGNTIYF. CDR3 nucleotide sequence: TGTGCCAGCAGCCCCGGGACGCATTCTGGAAACACCATATATTTT. V and J are TRBV7-6 and TRBJ1-3, with a weak D call TRBD1 (5 bases). V was pared by 5 bases and J by 1 base, with 12 bases between. The CDR3 runs 15 residues. Germline CDR1 SGHVS, CDR2 FNYEAQ.

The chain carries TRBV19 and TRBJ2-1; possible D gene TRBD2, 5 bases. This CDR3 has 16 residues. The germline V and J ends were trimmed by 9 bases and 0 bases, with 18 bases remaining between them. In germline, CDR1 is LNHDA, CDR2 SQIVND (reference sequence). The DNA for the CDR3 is TGTGCCAGCGGACGCAGAGCGGCCTCCTCCTACAATGAGCAGTTCTTC. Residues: CASGRRAASSYNEQFF.

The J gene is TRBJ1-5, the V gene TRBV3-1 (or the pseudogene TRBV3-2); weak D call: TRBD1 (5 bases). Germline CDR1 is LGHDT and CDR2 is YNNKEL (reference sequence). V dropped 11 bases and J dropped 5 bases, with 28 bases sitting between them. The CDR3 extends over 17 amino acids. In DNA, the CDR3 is TGTGCCTTGGCCGCAGGTCGGGTCCAGGGTCCGGATCAGCCCCAGCATTTT. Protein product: CALAAGRVQGPDQPQHF.